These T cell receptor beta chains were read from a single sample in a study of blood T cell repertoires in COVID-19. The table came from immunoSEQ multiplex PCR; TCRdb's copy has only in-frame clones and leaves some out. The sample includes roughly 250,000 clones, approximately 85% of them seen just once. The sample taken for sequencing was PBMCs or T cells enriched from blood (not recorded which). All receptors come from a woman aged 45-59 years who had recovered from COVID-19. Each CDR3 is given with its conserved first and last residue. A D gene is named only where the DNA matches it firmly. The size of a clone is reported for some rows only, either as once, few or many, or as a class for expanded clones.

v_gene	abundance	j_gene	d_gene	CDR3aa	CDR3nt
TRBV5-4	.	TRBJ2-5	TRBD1	CASSWDRVYETQYF	TGTGCCAGCAGTTGGGACAGGGTATACGAGACCCAGTACTTC
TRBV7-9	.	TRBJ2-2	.	CASSLDITPGELFF	TGTGCCAGCAGCTTAGATATCACTCCCGGGGAGCTGTTTTTT
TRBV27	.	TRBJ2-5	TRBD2	CASSIWTSGRETQYF	TGTGCCAGCAGCATTTGGACTAGCGGGAGGGAGACCCAGTACTTC
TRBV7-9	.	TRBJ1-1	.	CASSHRTENTEAFF	TGTGCCAGCAGCCACCGTACAGAGAACACTGAAGCTTTCTTT
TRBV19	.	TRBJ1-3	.	CASITTGTGNTIYF	TGTGCCAGTATCACGACAGGTACTGGAAACACCATATATTTT
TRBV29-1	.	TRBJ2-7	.	CSVGPGGGPYEQYF	TGCAGCGTGGGCCCGGGTGGTGGCCCTTACGAGCAGTACTTC
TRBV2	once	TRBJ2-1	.	CASSETDPLEQFF	TGTGCCAGCAGCGAGACAGATCCCCTTGAGCAGTTCTTC
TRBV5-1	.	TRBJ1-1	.	CASSLSQANTEAFF	TGCGCCAGCAGCTTGTCCCAGGCGAACACTGAAGCTTTCTTT
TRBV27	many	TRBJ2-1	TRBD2	CASSLRLAGYNEQFF	TGTGCCAGCAGTCTACGACTAGCGGGCTACAATGAGCAGTTCTTC
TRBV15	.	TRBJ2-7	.	CATSRAGIDYEQYF	TGTGCCACCAGCAGAGCAGGGATCGACTACGAGCAGTACTTC
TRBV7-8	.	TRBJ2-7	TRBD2	CASSRLSSGSHEQYF	TGTGCCAGCAGCCGGTTATCTAGCGGGAGCCACGAGCAGTACTTC
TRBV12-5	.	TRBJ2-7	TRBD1	CASGLDRQGETKTPVVYEQYF	TGTGCTAGTGGTTTGGACAGACAGGGGGAGACCAAAACGCCGGTAGTCTACGAGCAGTACTTC
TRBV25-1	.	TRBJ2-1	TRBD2	CASSEGGGTTSQEQFF	TGTGCCAGCAGTGAGGGTGGGGGGACTACATCTCAGGAGCAGTTCTTC
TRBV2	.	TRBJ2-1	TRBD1	CASRDRTEEQFF	TGTGCCAGCAGGGACAGGACAGAAGAGCAGTTCTTC
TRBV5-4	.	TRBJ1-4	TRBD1	CASSLGGQVNEKLFF	TGTGCCAGCAGCTTAGGCGGACAGGTTAATGAAAAACTGTTTTTT
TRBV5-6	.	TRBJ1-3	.	CASRRDGSSGNTIYF	TGTGCCAGCAGGAGGGACGGGAGCTCTGGAAACACCATATATTTT
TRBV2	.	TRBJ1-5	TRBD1	CASSRQGRPQHF	TGTGCCAGCAGCAGACAGGGCAGGCCCCAGCATTTT
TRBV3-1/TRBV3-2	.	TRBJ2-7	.	CASSPLGRGQYF	TGTGCCAGCAGCCCTCTCGGGAGAGGGCAGTACTTC
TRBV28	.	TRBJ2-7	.	CASSWALGEQYF	TGTGCCAGCAGTTGGGCTCTCGGCGAGCAGTACTTC
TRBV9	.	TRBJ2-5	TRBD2	CASSVDVREQWETQYF	TGTGCCAGCAGCGTAGATGTGCGGGAGCAGTGGGAGACCCAGTACTTC
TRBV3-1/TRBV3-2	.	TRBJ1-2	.	CASSPRTGGGYTF	TGTGCCAGCAGCCCCCGCACGGGGGGAGGCTACACCTTC
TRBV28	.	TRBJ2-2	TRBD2	CASSLGLAGGELFF	TGTGCCAGCAGTTTGGGACTAGCGGGCGGGGAGCTGTTTTTT
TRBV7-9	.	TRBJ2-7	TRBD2	CASSLAGGPYEQYF	TGTGCCAGCAGCTTAGCGGGAGGGCCATACGAGCAGTACTTC
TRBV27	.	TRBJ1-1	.	CASSGPNTEAFF	TGTGCCAGCAGTGGCCCAAACACTGAAGCTTTCTTT
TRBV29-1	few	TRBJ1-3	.	CSVDAGRGNTIYF	TGCAGCGTGGACGCGGGGAGAGGAAACACCATATATTTT
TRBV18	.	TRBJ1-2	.	CASSPPGPRGYTF	TGTGCCAGCTCACCACCGGGGCCTAGGGGCTACACCTTC
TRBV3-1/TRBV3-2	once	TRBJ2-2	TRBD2	CASSSSGRSTGELFF	TGTGCCAGCAGTTCTAGCGGGAGATCCACCGGGGAGCTGTTTTTT
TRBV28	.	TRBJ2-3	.	CASWGRVHTDTQYF	TGTGCCAGCTGGGGCAGGGTTCACACAGATACGCAGTATTTT
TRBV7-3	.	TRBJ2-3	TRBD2	CASSLGLASTDTQYF	TGTGCCAGCAGCTTGGGACTAGCGAGCACAGATACGCAGTATTTT
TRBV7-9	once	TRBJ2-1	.	CASSLSTGSHNEQFF	TGTGCCAGCAGCCTCTCGACCGGGAGTCACAATGAGCAGTTCTTC
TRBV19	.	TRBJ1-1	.	CASIQGLKNTEAFF	TGTGCCAGCATACAGGGCCTTAAGAACACTGAAGCTTTCTTT
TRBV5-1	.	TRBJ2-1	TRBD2	CASSLFGDPGGEQFF	TGCGCCAGCAGCTTGTTTGGGGACCCGGGGGGTGAGCAGTTCTTC
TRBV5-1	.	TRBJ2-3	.	CASSLGRADTQYF	TGCGCCAGCAGCTTGGGCCGGGCAGATACGCAGTATTTT
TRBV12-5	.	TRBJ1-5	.	CASGLMAGYQPQHF	TGTGCTAGTGGTTTAATGGCAGGGTATCAGCCCCAGCATTTT
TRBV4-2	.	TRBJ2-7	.	CASSPLEYYEQYF	TGTGCCAGCAGCCCACTAGAGTACTACGAGCAGTACTTC
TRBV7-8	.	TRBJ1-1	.	CASSYGSGNTEAFF	TGTGCCAGCAGCTACGGTTCGGGGAACACTGAAGCTTTCTTT
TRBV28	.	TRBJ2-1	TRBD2	CASRRTSGNNEQFF	TGTGCCAGCAGGCGGACTAGCGGGAACAATGAGCAGTTCTTC
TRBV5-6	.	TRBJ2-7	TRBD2	CASSFTTTAGDYEQYF	TGTGCCAGCAGCTTTACCACCACAGCGGGGGACTACGAGCAGTACTTC
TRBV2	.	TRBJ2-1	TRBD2	CASEGLGRGNEQFF	TGTGCCAGCGAAGGACTAGGTCGGGGCAATGAGCAGTTCTTC
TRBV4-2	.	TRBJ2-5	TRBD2	CASSRRVAGTETQYF	TGTGCCAGCAGCCGAAGGGTAGCGGGAACAGAGACCCAGTACTTC
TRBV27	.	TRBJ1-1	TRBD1	CASSFGTGGISEAFF	TGTGCCAGCAGTTTTGGGACAGGGGGTATCTCTGAAGCTTTCTTT
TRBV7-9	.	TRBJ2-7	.	CASSLSYEQYF	TGTGCCAGCAGCTTATCATACGAGCAGTACTTC
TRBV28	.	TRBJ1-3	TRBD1	CASSSPGGASGNTIYF	TGTGCCAGCAGTTCTCCAGGGGGCGCGTCTGGAAACACCATATATTTT
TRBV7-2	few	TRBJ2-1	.	CASRPQPGGNEQFF	TGTGCCAGCAGGCCCCAGCCCGGGGGCAATGAGCAGTTCTTC
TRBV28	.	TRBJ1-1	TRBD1	CASSWGQSEAFF	TGTGCCAGCAGTTGGGGACAGAGTGAAGCTTTCTTT
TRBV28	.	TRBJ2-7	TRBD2	CASSLTSWEQYF	TGTGCCAGCAGTTTGACTAGCTGGGAGCAGTACTTC
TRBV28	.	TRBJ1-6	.	CASSLGLTYNSPLHF	TGTGCCAGCAGTTTAGGACTAACATATAATTCACCCCTCCACTTT
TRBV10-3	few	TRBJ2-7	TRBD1	CAISESGQDYEQYF	TGTGCCATCAGTGAGTCGGGACAGGATTACGAGCAGTACTTC
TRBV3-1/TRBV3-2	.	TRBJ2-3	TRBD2	CASSQDRWGGTQYF	TGTGCCAGCAGCCAAGATCGTTGGGGGGGGACGCAGTATTTT
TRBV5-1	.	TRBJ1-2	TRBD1	CASSLGQGVSNYGYTF	TGCGCCAGCAGCTTAGGACAGGGGGTTTCTAACTATGGCTACACCTTC
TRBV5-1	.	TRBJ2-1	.	CASSLSSSNLYNEQFF	TGCGCCAGCAGCTTGTCGAGTAGCAACCTTTACAATGAGCAGTTCTTC
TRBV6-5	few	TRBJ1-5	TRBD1	CASSSGQGRSQPQHF	TGTGCCAGCAGCTCCGGACAGGGTAGGAGTCAGCCCCAGCATTTT
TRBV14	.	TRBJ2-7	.	CASSPLGRGSSGEQYF	TGTGCCAGCAGCCCCTTGGGTAGGGGTAGTTCTGGAGAGCAGTACTTC
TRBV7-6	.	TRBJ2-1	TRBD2	CASSLRTSGRDEQFF	TGTGCCAGCAGCCTCCGGACTAGCGGGAGAGATGAGCAGTTCTTC
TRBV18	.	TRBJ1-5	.	CASSPEVNRDQPQHF	TGTGCCAGCTCACCCGAGGTGAACAGGGATCAGCCCCAGCATTTT